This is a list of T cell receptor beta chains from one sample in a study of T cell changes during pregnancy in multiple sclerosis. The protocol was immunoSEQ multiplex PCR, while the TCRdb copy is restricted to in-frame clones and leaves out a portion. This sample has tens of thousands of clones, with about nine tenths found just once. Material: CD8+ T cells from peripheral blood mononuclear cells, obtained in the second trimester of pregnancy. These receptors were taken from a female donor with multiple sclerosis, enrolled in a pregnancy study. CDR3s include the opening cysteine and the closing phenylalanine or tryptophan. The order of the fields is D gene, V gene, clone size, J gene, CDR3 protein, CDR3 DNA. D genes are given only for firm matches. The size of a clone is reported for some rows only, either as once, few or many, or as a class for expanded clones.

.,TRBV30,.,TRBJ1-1,CAWSLGGAIAEAFF,TGTGCCTGGAGTCTCGGCGGGGCGATCGCTGAAGCTTTCTTT
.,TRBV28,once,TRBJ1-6,CASRARDTNSPLHF,TGTGCCAGCAGAGCCCGGGACACGAATTCACCCCTCCACTTT
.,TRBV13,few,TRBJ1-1,CASSLPPGRTEAFF,TGTGCCAGCAGCCTCCCCCCAGGGAGGACTGAAGCTTTCTTT
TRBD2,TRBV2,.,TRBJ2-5,CASNLAEREMGQETQYF,TGTGCCAGCAACCTGGCGGAGCGGGAGATGGGACAAGAGACCCAGTACTTC
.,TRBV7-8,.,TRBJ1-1,CASSLAARGRAIGVQEAFF,TGTGCCAGCAGCTTAGCTGCTAGAGGGAGGGCTATAGGGGTCCAAGAAGCTTTCTTT
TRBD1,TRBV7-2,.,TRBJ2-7,CASSLPQGVEQYF,TGTGCCAGCAGCTTGCCACAGGGGGTCGAGCAGTACTTC
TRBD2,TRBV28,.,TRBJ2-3,CASSLSPGLVGRGQYF,TGTGCCAGCAGTTTATCCCCGGGACTAGTCGGGCGGGGGCAGTATTTT
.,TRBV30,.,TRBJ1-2,CAWTETNYGYTF,TGTGCCTGGACGGAGACTAACTATGGCTACACCTTC
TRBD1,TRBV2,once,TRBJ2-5,CASIRMTGEETQYF,TGTGCCAGCATCAGAATGACAGGGGAAGAGACCCAGTACTTC
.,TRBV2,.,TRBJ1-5,CASSEALLEVRQPQHF,TGTGCCAGCAGTGAAGCGCTACTGGAGGTGAGGCAGCCCCAGCATTTT
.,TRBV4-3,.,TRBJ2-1,CASSQEWVRGHEQFF,TGCGCCAGCAGCCAAGAATGGGTCAGGGGCCATGAGCAGTTCTTC
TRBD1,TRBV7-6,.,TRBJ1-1,CASSRTGGAAEAFF,TGTGCCAGCAGTCGGACAGGGGGAGCGGCTGAAGCTTTCTTT
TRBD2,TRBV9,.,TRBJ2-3,CASSVVERSGATDTQYF,TGTGCCAGCAGCGTAGTAGAGCGGAGCGGGGCCACAGATACGCAGTATTTT
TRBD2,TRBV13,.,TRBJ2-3,CASSLLWEREGTDTQYF,TGTGCCAGCAGCCTACTGTGGGAGCGGGAGGGAACAGATACGCAGTATTTT
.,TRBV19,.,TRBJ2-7,CASRAVGDYEQYF,TGTGCCAGTAGGGCGGTAGGTGACTACGAGCAGTACTTC
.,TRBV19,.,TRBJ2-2,CASSMSGLGTGELFF,TGTGCCAGTAGTATGTCAGGGCTTGGCACCGGGGAGCTGTTTTTT
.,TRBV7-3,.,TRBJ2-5,CASSLTGRLQETQYF,TGTGCCAGCAGCTTAACAGGCAGACTTCAAGAGACCCAGTACTTC
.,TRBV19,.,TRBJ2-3,CASSIAGPKGTDTQYF,TGTGCCAGTAGTATAGCAGGGCCCAAAGGCACAGATACGCAGTATTTT
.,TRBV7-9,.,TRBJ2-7,CASSPADSEQYF,TGTGCCAGCAGCCCCGCGGACAGCGAGCAGTACTTC
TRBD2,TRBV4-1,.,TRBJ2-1,CASSQGERGGDEQFF,TGCGCCAGCAGCCAAGGTGAGCGGGGGGGCGATGAGCAGTTCTTC
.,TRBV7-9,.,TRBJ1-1,CASSLDTNTEAFF,TGTGCCAGCAGCTTAGACACGAACACTGAAGCTTTCTTT
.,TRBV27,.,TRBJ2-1,CASSLGDSYNEQFF,TGTGCCAGCAGTTTAGGAGACAGTTACAATGAGCAGTTCTTC
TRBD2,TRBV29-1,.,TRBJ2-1,CSVEDLQIAGGYNEQFF,TGCAGCGTTGAAGATCTTCAAATAGCGGGGGGGTACAATGAGCAGTTCTTC
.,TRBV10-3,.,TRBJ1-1,CAISQMNTEAFF,TGTGCCATCAGTCAAATGAACACTGAAGCTTTCTTT
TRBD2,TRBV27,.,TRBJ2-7,CASSFLPGGGEQYF,TGTGCCAGCAGTTTTCTGCCGGGAGGAGGCGAGCAGTACTTC
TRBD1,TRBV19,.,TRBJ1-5,CASTDRVDGNQPQHF,TGTGCCAGTACCGACAGGGTTGATGGCAATCAGCCCCAGCATTTT
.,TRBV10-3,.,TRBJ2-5,CAISEDLETQYF,TGTGCCATCAGTGAGGACTTAGAGACCCAGTACTTC
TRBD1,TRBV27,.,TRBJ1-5,CATSDRGYSNQPQHF,TGTGCCACCTCGGACAGGGGGTACTCAAATCAGCCCCAGCATTTT
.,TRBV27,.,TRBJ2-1,CASSFSANRDNEQFF,TGTGCCAGCAGTTTTTCGGCAAACAGGGACAATGAGCAGTTCTTC
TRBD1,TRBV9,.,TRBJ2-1,CASSVEGGFVGEQFF,TGTGCCAGCAGCGTAGAAGGGGGCTTTGTCGGTGAGCAGTTCTTC
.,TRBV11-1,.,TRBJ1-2,CASSHGAGGYTF,TGTGCCAGCAGTCATGGGGCAGGAGGCTACACCTTC
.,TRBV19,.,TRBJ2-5,CASSIVGTGETQYF,TGTGCCAGTAGTATAGTAGGAACGGGAGAGACCCAGTACTTC
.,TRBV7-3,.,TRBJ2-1,CASSPEGGAGNEQFF,TGTGCCAGCAGCCCTGAGGGGGGGGCGGGGAATGAGCAGTTCTTC
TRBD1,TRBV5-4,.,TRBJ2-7,CASSPPGQAIYEQYF,TGTGCCAGCAGCCCACCCGGACAGGCGATCTACGAGCAGTACTTC
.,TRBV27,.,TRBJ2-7,CASRRGSYEQYF,TGTGCCAGCCGTCGAGGGTCCTACGAGCAGTACTTC
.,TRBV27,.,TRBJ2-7,CASSLKSVNYEQYF,TGTGCCAGCAGTTTAAAATCGGTTAACTACGAGCAGTACTTC
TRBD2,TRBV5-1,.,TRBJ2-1,CASTQRGVQFF,TGCGCCAGCACCCAACGGGGGGTACAGTTCTTC
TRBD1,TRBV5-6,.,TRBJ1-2,CASSLDPGQGRGYTF,TGTGCCAGCAGCTTGGATCCCGGACAGGGCCGTGGCTACACCTTC
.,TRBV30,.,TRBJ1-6,CAWSPGYWPLHF,TGTGCCTGGAGTCCAGGGTACTGGCCCCTCCACTTT
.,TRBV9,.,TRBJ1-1,CASSADSTNTEAFF,TGTGCCAGCAGCGCGGACAGTACGAACACTGAAGCTTTCTTT
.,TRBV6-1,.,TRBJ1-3,CASSERPSSGNTIYF,TGTGCCAGCAGTGAGCGTCCGTCCTCTGGAAACACCATATATTTT
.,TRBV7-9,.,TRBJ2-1,CASSPSLADRHNEQFF,TGTGCCAGCAGCCCCTCGTTGGCGGACAGACACAATGAGCAGTTCTTC